This TCR beta chain appears in the sequencing data of a study of blood T cell repertoires in COVID-19. Overall study: The United States, Italy and Spain were the sources of the acute and convalescent COVID-19 samples. T cells, B-cell-depleted T cells, or PBMCs provided the cDNA or gDNA that served as material.

V was shortened by 3 bases and J by 2 bases, with 16 bases between the two germline ends. The CDR3 covers 16 residues. Germline CDR1 is LNHNV and CDR2 is YYDKDF (reference sequence). Per the original data handling: Estimated nucleated cell counts came from reference gene primer amplification. Some clones are missing from TCRdb's copy, which holds only in-frame ones; the method was immunoSEQ multiplex PCR. The DNA gave D and trimming, while V, J and clone size come from that table. The profile shows over 9,500 clones, roughly 79% of them singletons. The origin of this receptor is a human donor in a cohort sampled during active COVID-19. This chain connects TRBV15 to TRBJ1-2, with no clear D. Sequencing was performed on peripheral blood. CDR3 in DNA: TGTGCCACCAGCAGGGCCGGGAGGAGGGCAAACTATGGCTACACCTTC. The encoded protein is CATSRAGRRANYGYTF.